This entry concerns a single TCR beta chain. The antigen is not known. The PCR employed 60 Vbeta primers together with 13 Jbeta primers. Produced via immunoSEQ multiplex PCR; TCRdb's table is partial and in-frame only. Among around 93,000 clones listed, over 75% were seen once. The sample is drawn from a study of cytomegalovirus exposure and HLA in healthy donors. Notes on the study in general: Exclusion applied to some V segments, including TRBV6-2 and TRBV6-3, as they were indistinguishable.

CDR1 SGHRS and CDR2 YFSETQ come from the germline V gene. Between the trimmed V and J ends, which lost 4 bases and 10 bases, there was a span of 16 bases. The CDR3 length is 13 residues. The sequenced sample consisted of PBMCs. This sequence originates from a man between 45 and 60 years old in good health and CMV-seronegative. The genes are TRBV5-1 and TRBJ2-3; D might be TRBD2 (5 bases). CDR3 nucleotide sequence: TGCGCCAGCAGCGAAATCACTAGTCGGGCGCAGTATTTT. This gives the protein CASSEITSRAQYF. Full variable domain (missing parts from reference TRBV5-1 and TRBJ2-3): KAGVTQTPRYLIKTRGQQVTLSCSPISGHRSVSWYQQTPGQGLQFLFEYFSETQRNKGNFPGRFSGRQFSNSRSEMNVSTLELGDSALYLCASSEITSRAQYFGPGTRLTVL.